The 25 T cell receptor beta chains in this list originate from one sample, sequenced in a study of tumor and adjacent non-tumor tissue in lung cancer. No cell sorting was done before RNA was extracted from the tissue. This non-tumor lung sample came from over 3 cm beyond the tumor edge. The library came from three nested PCR rounds adapted from ARM-PCR protocols. MiXCR, applied by TCRdb to the multiplex PCR reads, yields one record per CDR3 protein. Here the sample spans some 70,000 distinct CDR3 sequences, around 65% being singletons. The specimen was distant non-tumor lung tissue. Source of these receptors: a woman between 50 and 59 years old with non-small cell lung cancer.

This clonotype was seen ten or more times. The genes are TRBV28 and TRBJ2-6; D is undetermined. Trimming cost V 4 bases and J 2 bases, with 9 bases left between them. The CDR3 has 15 amino acids. Germline V gene data show CDR1 as MDHEN and CDR2 as SYDVKM. The CDR3 nucleotides are TGTGCCAGCAGTTCAATACGCCCTGGGGCCAACGTCCTGACTTTC. Translation gives CASSSIRPGANVLTF.

A word on this clonotype: A read error may produce the germline difference seen at one junction end. The chain joins TRBV11-2 to TRBJ2-3; 11 bases align to TRBD2. The CDR3 is made up of 18 amino acids. Germline V gene lookup returns CDR1 SGHAT and CDR2 FQNNGV. This CDR3 is CSSSSAPLAGVATGTQYF. Written as DNA, the CDR3 is TGTTCCAGCAGCTCGGCCCCACTAGCGGGAGTTGCGACAGGTACGCAGTATTTT.

This clonotype was seen once. This may be a read error: a much more frequent sequence differs by one nucleotide. The chain uses TRBV20-1 and TRBJ1-1, with D possibly TRBD1 on 6 matching bases. Germline V gives CDR1 DFQATT, CDR2 SNEGSKA (reference sequence). The CDR3 has 15 residues. The CDR3 loop is CSARDFRGLDTEASF. The CDR3 bases are TGCAGTGCTAGAGATTTTCGGGGGCTGGACACTGAAGCTTCCTTT.

In this sample, this clonotype is medium-sized (0.01 to 0.1%). The chain combines TRBV11-2 with TRBJ2-1, with D perhaps matching TRBD1 (5 bases). The CDR3 sequence is 13 residues long. Germline V gene lookup returns CDR1 SGHAT and CDR2 FQNNGV. The ends were cut back, 0 bases at V and 14 bases at J, with 14 bases in the middle. The CDR3 DNA is TGTGCCAGCAGCTTAGATCCTCAGGGATGGAAGTTCTTC. It translates to CASSLDPQGWKFF.

This clonotype was seen a single time. A read error may explain this, as a much larger clone is one base away. V and J are TRBV4-2 and TRBJ2-6; 7 nucleotides align to TRBD1. This CDR3 contains 18 residues. The germline CDR1 and CDR2 sequences are LGHNA and YNFKEQ. Trimming cost V 7 bases and J 0 bases; bases outside gene matches: 12. This chain's CDR3 is CASTPKGGVSSGANVLTF. In DNA, the CDR3 is TGTGCCAGCACCCCAAAAGGGGGCGTGAGCTCTGGGGCCAACGTCCTGACTTTC.

Of note for this clonotype: A much larger clone lies one base from this, so it may be a read error. The chain links TRBV28 to TRBJ2-3; 7 nucleotides match TRBD2. The CDR3 runs 16 residues. V shed 5 bases and J 3 bases; nucleotides not matched to a gene: 11. Germline V lookup: CDR1 MDHEN, CDR2 SYDVKM. CDR3 sequence: CASSPTSALGTDTQYF. CDR3 nucleotide sequence: TGTGCCAGCAGTCCCACTAGCGCGCTTGGGACAGATACGCAGTATTTT.

A note on this clonotype: This may be a read error: a much more frequent sequence differs by one nucleotide. The gene calls are TRBV20-1 and TRBJ2-5; tentative D call: TRBD1 (7 bases). The CDR3 has 13 residues. Between the trimmed V and J ends, which lost 7 bases and 2 bases, there was a span of 14 bases. Germline CDR1 is DFQATT and CDR2 is SNEGSKA (reference sequence). CDR3 bases: TGCAGTGTTAGGAGGGGGCATCAAGAGACCCAGTACTTC. Protein product: CSVRRGHQETQYF.

This clonotype was counted at least ten times. DNA of the CDR3: TGTGCCAGCAGCTTGGGGGGGAACTACGAGCAGTACTTC. Translated: CASSLGGNYEQYF. V is TRBV11-2 and J is TRBJ2-7, with 7 bases aligning to TRBD2. There are 13 residues in the CDR3. Germline V lookup: CDR1 SGHAT, CDR2 FQNNGV. Trimming took 3 bases from V and 3 from J; bases not matched to a gene: 2.

This clonotype was detected once. One end of the junction does not line up with germline, which may come from a read error. This chain uses TRBV28 with TRBJ2-1; 9 nucleotides agree with TRBD1. There are 15 residues in the CDR3. Germline lookup yields CDR1 MDHEN and CDR2 SYDVKM. This chain's CDR3 is CASTLGDRVYNELFF. CDR3 bases: TGTGCCAGCACTCTCGGGGACAGGGTTTACAATGAGCTGTTCTTC.

Notes on this clonotype: Germline is not matched at one junction end, which may reflect a read error. The J gene is TRBJ2-5, the V gene TRBV20-1, with 7 positions matching TRBD1. Germline V lookup: CDR1 DFQATT, CDR2 SNEGSKA (reference sequence). The CDR3 contains 13 residues. The CDR3 region is CSARRGHLEAQYF. The CDR3 nucleotides read TGCAGTGCTAGGAGGGGGCATCTAGAGGCCCAGTACTTC.

The chain has TRBV20-1 and TRBJ2-5; perhaps TRBD1 as D (6 bases). CDR1 and CDR2 (germline): DFQATT, SNEGSKA (reference sequence). The CDR3 has 14 amino acids. V was trimmed by 7 bases and J by 2 bases, leaving 17 bases between them. This CDR3 is CSVKEATGQETQYF. Here the CDR3 DNA reads TGCAGTGTTAAAGAAGCGACAGGTCAAGAGACCCAGTACTTC.

To note about this clonotype: One junction end does not reproduce the germline sequence, and a read error may be involved. The genes are TRBV12-3 or TRBV12-4 and TRBJ1-2, with 9 bases that match TRBD1. This CDR3 is built from 14 residues. The CDR3: CANSYYGTGTGYIF. CDR3 in DNA: TGTGCCAACAGTTATTACGGGACAGGGACCGGCTACATCTTC.

Concerning this clonotype itself: One end of the junction fails to match germline, which may point to a read error. The rearrangement joins TRBV28 to TRBJ1-4; D unclear. The CDR3 runs to 13 residues. Germline lookup yields CDR1 MDHEN and CDR2 SYDVKM. The CDR3 nucleotides read TGTGCCAGCAGGACCGGATCTAATGAAAAACTGTATTTT. Translation: CASRTGSNEKLYF.

The chain has TRBV2 and TRBJ2-1; possible D gene TRBD1, 5 bases. The V end was cut by 11 bases, the J end by 6 bases, with 14 bases between. Germline assignment: CDR1 SNHLY and CDR2 FYNNEI. This CDR3 has 12 amino acids. The CDR3 DNA follows: TGTGCCGGACAAGATTGGAGCAATGAGCAGTTCTTC. Protein sequence: CAGQDWSNEQFF. Based on the CDR3 plus reference TRBV2 and TRBJ2-1, the full variable domain is EPEVTQTPSHQVTQMGQEVILRCVPISNHLYFYWYRQILGQKVEFLVSFYNNEISEKSEIFDDQFSVERPDGSNFTLKIRSTKLEDSAMYFCAGQDWSNEQFFGPGTRLTVL.

This clonotype has a count of ten or more. This chain's CDR3 is CSVIGGTYNEQFF. For the CDR3, the DNA is TGCAGCGTTATTGGCGGGACATACAATGAGCAGTTCTTC. The J gene is TRBJ2-1, the V gene TRBV29-1; D may correspond to TRBD1 or TRBD2 (6 bases each). The germline CDR1 and CDR2 sequences are SQVTM and ANQGSEA. The germline V and J ends were trimmed by 5 bases and 4 bases, with 12 bases remaining between them. The CDR3 extends over 13 amino acids.

The V call is TRBV20-1, the J call TRBJ2-5; TRBD2 agrees at 7 bases. The CDR3 is 16 amino acids. V shed 1 base, J shed 2 bases, and the junction held 10 bases outside the gene matches. Germline loops: CDR1 DFQATT, CDR2 SNEGSKA (reference sequence). The CDR3 spells CSARVGLVGGQETQYF. The CDR3 nucleotides are TGCAGTGCTAGAGTCGGACTAGTGGGAGGTCAAGAGACCCAGTACTTC.

This clonotype has just a few counts. This may stem from a read error, because a much larger clone lies one nucleotide away. The genes are TRBV11-2 and TRBJ1-4; no reliable D call. This CDR3 has 16 amino acids. V shed 2 bases and J shed 4 bases, with 14 bases lying between them. Germline V CDR1 and CDR2: SGHAT, FQNNGV. CDR3 DNA: TGTGCCAGCAGCTTAAGTCCCAGTATGGGTAATGAAAAACTGTTTTTT. Residues: CASSLSPSMGNEKLFF.

This clonotype has just a few counts. A much larger clone lies a single base off, so this may be a read error. The chain carries TRBV4-1 and TRBJ1-5; D remains unclear. The V gene lost 8 bases and the J gene lost 5 bases, with 13 bases spanning the gap. CDR3 size: 13 residues. Germline CDR1 and CDR2: MGHRA and YSYEKL. The CDR3 nucleotides are TGCGCCAGCTGCTCTCGTAGGTATCAGCCCCAGCATTTT. This sequence encodes CASCSRRYQPQHF.

On this clonotype itself: Possible read error: a much larger clone is one base away. This likely comes from a read error, as the CDR3 has no conserved phenylalanine or tryptophan at its end. The rearrangement uses TRBV20-1 and TRBJ2-7, with 7 bases matching TRBD2. V lost 6 bases to trimming and J lost 3 bases; unmatched junction nucleotides: 8. Germline CDR1 DFQATT, CDR2 SNEGSKA (reference sequence). The CDR3 loop spans 13 amino acids. The CDR3 here is CSARRSGGYEQYS. The CDR3 nucleotides read TGCAGTGCCCGACGTTCGGGGGGCTACGAGCAGTACTCC.

This clonotype came up many times. The V gene is TRBV20-1, the J gene TRBJ2-1; tentative D call: TRBD2 (5 bases). CDR1 is DFQATT, CDR2 SNEGSKA, per germline (reference sequence). This CDR3 has 15 residues. V lost 3 bases and J lost 5, with 17 bases in between. The CDR3 region has the DNA TGCAGTGCTAGGCCCTGGGAGACGGCACACAATGAGCAGTTCTTC. It codes for CSARPWETAHNEQFF.

Worth noting for this clonotype: The junction shows a germline mismatch at one end, possibly a read error. J is TRBJ2-1 and V is TRBV7-8; D remains ambiguous. The germline V gene encodes CDR1 SGHVS and CDR2 FQNEAQ. This CDR3 is built from 11 residues. CDR3 sequence (DNA): TGTGCCAGCAGCTTGGTAAATGAGCAGTCCTTC. This codes for CASSLVNEQSF.

Comment on this clonotype: The junction departs from the called germline gene at one end, perhaps through a read error. The chain carries TRBV6-7 and TRBJ2-6; 7 bases line up with TRBD1. Being an ORF, TRBV6-7 has a function that is uncertain. This CDR3 has 16 residues. CDR3 nucleotide sequence: TGTGGCAGCAGTTACAGAGAGAAAAAGGGGGCCAATGTCCTGACTTTC. Protein sequence: CGSSYREKKGANVLTF.

Concerning this clonotype: A read error may account for a junction end that differs from germline. The gene calls are TRBV11-3 and TRBJ2-7, with 7 nucleotides matching TRBD1. CDR1 and CDR2 from the germline V gene are SGHNT and YENEEA. The CDR3 has 14 residues. This CDR3 is CATSSGQAPYDQYF. The CDR3 region has the DNA TGTGCCACCAGCTCCGGACAGGCCCCCTACGACCAGTACTTC.

The rearrangement joins TRBV6-5 to TRBJ1-2, with D uncertain. CDR3 length equals 15 residues. Germline V gene lookup returns CDR1 MNHEY and CDR2 SVGAGI. The CDR3 DNA sequence: TGTGCTAGTAGTTACTTGAGAGGAGAGGGCTATGGCTACACCTTC. Translated, it gives CASSYLRGEGYGYTF.

This clonotype has a single count. This may be a read error, as it is one base from a much larger clone. The J gene is TRBJ2-3, the V gene TRBV12-3 or TRBV12-4; D perhaps matches TRBD1 (5 bases). The CDR3 is 14 residues long. This chain's CDR3 is CAISLLGRTDTQYF. In DNA form, the CDR3 reads TGTGCCATCAGTCTCTTGGGGCGCACAGATACGCAGTATTTT.